This T cell receptor (beta chain) derives from a study of T cell repertoires in cytomegalovirus infection. Study overall: An indication of both CMV infection and matching HLA type came from public TCR beta signatures. Study-level points and caveats: Dominating the ex vivo response were HLA-C-restricted CMV-specific TCR beta clonotypes. CMV carriers with the relevant HLA were identified by cumulative public TCR beta family frequency.

This clonotype was detected a few times. Its cognate antigen is unknown. Each CDR3 protein gets one entry after TCRdb re-called the reads with MiXCR. The table has around 330,000 distinct CDR3 sequences, 15% to 20% seen once; the top ten hold 12%. The germline gives CDR1 MGHRA, CDR2 YSYEKL. V shed 8 bases, J shed 7 bases, and the junction held 10 bases outside the gene matches. CDR3 size: 13 residues. The receptor was derived from a human donor in good health (CMV status not recorded). Some clones in this sample may be carry-over from other donors' samples. The specimen sequenced was PBMCs. This sequence joins TRBV4-1 and TRBJ1-1; 7 bases line up with TRBD1. DNA for the CDR3: TGCGCCAGCGTTTCTAGAGGGGGCTTTGAAGCTTTCTTT. This encodes CASVSRGGFEAFF.